Presented here are 24 T cell receptor beta chains from one specimen sequenced in a study of CXCR3-negative and CXCR3-positive naive CD8 T cells. Points from the study as a whole: Relative to CXCR3-negative naive cells, CXCR3-positive naive cells had more hydrophobic TRB CDR3s.

Each TRB cDNA library was prepared by 5' RACE (with UMI labels). TCRdb reprocessed the 5' RACE reads and stores each CDR3 protein as one record, lacking DNA. The record lists tens of thousands of distinct CDR3 sequences, of which the ten most abundant hold roughly 0.59%. These receptors' targets are unknown. The sequencing sample was made of naive CXCR3+ CD8+ T cells from blood. As for subset: CD45RO-CCR7+CD27+CD95- naive CD8+ T cells expressing CXCR3 (TNR3+). These receptors all stem from a human donor in good health. Some clones in this sample may be carry-over from other donors' samples.

The J gene is TRBJ2-1, the V gene TRBV6-2 or TRBV6-3; TCRdb's D call of TRBD2 is untestable without DNA. This CDR3 region has 16 residues. Germline V gene lookup returns CDR1 MNHEY and CDR2 SVGEGT. CDR3 protein: CASSYSTAGGSDEQFF.

This rearrangement joins TRBV3-1 to TRBJ1-1. The germline gives CDR1 LGHDT, CDR2 YNNKEL (reference sequence). The CDR3 extends over 15 amino acids. The CDR3 spells CASSQASGGRKEAFF.

J is TRBJ2-1 and V is TRBV19; the TCRdb D gene call, TRBD2, has no DNA to confirm it. The V gene's germline CDR1 is LNHDA and CDR2 SQIVND (reference sequence). The CDR3 runs 15 residues. This chain's CDR3 is CASTLTLSGSNEQFF. The whole variable domain, remainder taken from reference TRBV19 and TRBJ2-1, is DGGITQSPKYLFRKEGQNVTLSCEQNLNHDAMYWYRQDPGQGLRLIYYSQIVNDFQKGDIAEGYSVSREKKESFPLTVTSAQKNPTAFYLCASTLTLSGSNEQFFGPGTRLTVL.

The gene calls are TRBV14 and TRBJ2-7; TCRdb picks TRBD1, but there is no DNA to check that call. The germline V gene has CDR1 SGHDN and CDR2 FVKESK. The length of the CDR3 is 16 residues. The CDR3 sequence: CASSQSRTGGSYEQYF.

The chain combines TRBV28 with TRBJ2-3; no DNA is available, so the TRBD2 call from TCRdb remains unchecked. CDR1 MDHEN and CDR2 SYDVKM come from the germline V gene. The CDR3 contains 19 residues. CDR3 amino acids: CASSFPGASGRAPSDTQYF.

This chain links TRBV2 with TRBJ2-5; TCRdb selects TRBD2, and the lack of DNA leaves this call unchecked. The CDR3 spans 15 residues. Germline V gene sequence: CDR1 SNHLY, CDR2 FYNNEI. The CDR3 spells CASSEGLAGGETQYF. The complete variable domain, with remaining parts taken from reference TRBV2 and TRBJ2-5, reads EPEVTQTPSHQVTQMGQEVILRCVPISNHLYFYWYRQILGQKVEFLVSFYNNEISEKSEIFDDQFSVERPDGSNFTLKIRSTKLEDSAMYFCASSEGLAGGETQYFGPGTRLLVL.

This chain connects TRBV15 to TRBJ2-2; TCRdb's D call of TRBD2 is untestable without DNA. The CDR3 runs 15 residues. CDR1 is LNHNV, CDR2 YYDKDF, per germline (reference sequence). The CDR3 region is CATSREVGDTGELFF.

Here the CDR3 reads CASSQGKGLTGQGELFF. The rearrangement joins TRBV4-1 to TRBJ2-2; lacking DNA, the TRBD2 call made by TCRdb goes unchecked. The CDR3 is 17 amino acids. Germline V gene sequence: CDR1 MGHRA, CDR2 YSYEKL.

This chain connects TRBV27 to TRBJ1-2; the TRBD1 assignment by TCRdb is unverifiable without DNA. The CDR3 runs 15 residues. Per germline, CDR1 MNHEY and CDR2 SMNVEV (reference sequence). The CDR3: CASSFSAGQRNGYTF.

J is TRBJ1-2 and V is TRBV27; the D gene TCRdb calls, TRBD1, cannot be checked with no DNA. The CDR3 length is 17 residues. Germline V lookup: CDR1 MNHEY, CDR2 SMNVEV (reference sequence). This CDR3 is CASSLVNSGGASYGYTF.

The chain couples TRBV7-2 to TRBJ1-1; TCRdb reports TRBD1, a call that lacks DNA to check it against. The germline CDR1 and CDR2 sequences are SGHTA and FQGNSA. The CDR3 is 12 residues long. CDR3 in amino acids: CAGGGMNTEAFF.

The rearrangement joins TRBV9 to TRBJ2-1. The CDR3 consists of 12 residues. CDR1 SGDLS and CDR2 YYNGEE come from the germline V gene. This chain's CDR3 is CASSVVGDEQFF. Filled out from reference TRBV9 and TRBJ2-1, the complete variable domain reads DSGVTQTPKHLITATGQRVTLRCSPRSGDLSVYWYQQSLDQGLQFLIQYYNGEERAKGNILERFSAQQFPDLHSELNLSSLELGDSALYFCASSVVGDEQFFGPGTRLTVL.

The rearrangement joins TRBV29-1 to TRBJ2-7; without DNA, the TCRdb call of TRBD2 cannot be checked. The CDR3 consists of 17 residues. CDR1 and CDR2 (germline): SQVTM, ANQGSEA. CDR3 region: CSVELGPLAGGSYEQYF.

V usage is TRBV6-6 and J usage is TRBJ1-2; TCRdb proposes TRBD1, but this gene call is untestable without DNA. The germline V gene has CDR1 MNHNY and CDR2 SVGAGI (reference sequence). This CDR3 contains 15 residues. CDR3 loop: CASSYSTGNNYGYTF.

The chain combines TRBV28 with TRBJ2-4. The CDR3 length is 13 residues. In germline, CDR1 is MDHEN, CDR2 SYDVKM. CDR3 sequence reads: CASSLGPENIQYF.

The chain joins TRBV11-2 to TRBJ2-7; the TCRdb call, TRBD1, lacks DNA for checking. Germline-derived CDR1 and CDR2 are SGHAT and FQNNGV. The CDR3 covers 12 residues. CDR3: CASSRPPYEQYF.

V usage is TRBV6-2 or TRBV6-3 and J usage is TRBJ2-7; TCRdb's D call of TRBD1 is untestable without DNA. CDR3 length: 14 amino acids. CDR1 is MNHEY, CDR2 SVGEGT, per germline. CDR3 region: CASSLNPTGGEQYF.

The chain combines TRBV7-2 with TRBJ2-1; TCRdb reports TRBD2, a call that lacks DNA to check it against. Germline-derived CDR1 and CDR2 are SGHTA and FQGNSA. The CDR3 is 16 amino acids. CDR3 sequence reads: CASSPVWTSGDNEQFF.

The chain links TRBV7-9 to TRBJ1-2. The CDR3 spans 15 residues. Germline V gene lookup returns CDR1 SEHNR and CDR2 FQNEAQ (reference sequence). This CDR3 reads CASSLESGQLYGYTF.

This CDR3 is CASSQEINQPQHF. This chain connects TRBV4-1 to TRBJ1-5. The CDR3 length is 13 residues. The germline CDR1 and CDR2 sequences are MGHRA and YSYEKL.

The rearrangement links TRBV6-2 or TRBV6-3 to TRBJ2-7; TCRdb reports TRBD1, a call that lacks DNA to check it against. The CDR3 extends over 14 amino acids. Germline V gene sequence: CDR1 MNHEY, CDR2 SVGEGT. The CDR3 protein is CASTDRSVPYEQYF.

This chain connects TRBV27 to TRBJ1-6. In germline, CDR1 is MNHEY, CDR2 SMNVEV (reference sequence). This CDR3 has 12 amino acids. The CDR3 reads CASRGGGVPLHF.

The V and J genes are TRBV29-1 and TRBJ1-3; TCRdb designates TRBD1, a call that cannot be tested without DNA. The CDR3 loop spans 15 amino acids. Germline V lookup: CDR1 SQVTM, CDR2 ANQGSEA. This chain's CDR3 is CSATRQFGSGNTIYF.

CDR3 amino acids: CASSLAGGRVTDTQYF. The V and J genes are TRBV7-3 and TRBJ2-3; without DNA, the TCRdb call of TRBD2 cannot be checked. The CDR3 sequence is 16 residues long. The germline V gene has CDR1 SGHTA and CDR2 FQGTGA.